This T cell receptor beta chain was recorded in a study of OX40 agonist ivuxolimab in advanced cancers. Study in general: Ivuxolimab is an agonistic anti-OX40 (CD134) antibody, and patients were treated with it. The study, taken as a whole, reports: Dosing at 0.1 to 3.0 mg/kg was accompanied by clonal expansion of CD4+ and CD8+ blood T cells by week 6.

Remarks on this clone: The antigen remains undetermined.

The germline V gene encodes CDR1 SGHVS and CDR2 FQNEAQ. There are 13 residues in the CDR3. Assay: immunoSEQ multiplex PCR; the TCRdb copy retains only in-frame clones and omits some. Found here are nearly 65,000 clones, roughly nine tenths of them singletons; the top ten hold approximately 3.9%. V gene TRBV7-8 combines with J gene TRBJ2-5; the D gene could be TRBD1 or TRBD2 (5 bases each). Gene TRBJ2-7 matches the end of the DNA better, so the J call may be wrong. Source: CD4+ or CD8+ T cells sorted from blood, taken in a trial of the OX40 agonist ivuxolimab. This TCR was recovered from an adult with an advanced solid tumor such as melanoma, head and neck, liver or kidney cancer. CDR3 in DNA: TGTGCCAGCAGCCCGGGACCTACCTACGAGCAGTACTTC. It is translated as CASSPGPTYEQYF.